The 27 T cell receptor beta chains below were found in one sample sequenced in a study of shared clonotypes between healthy human individuals. This table comes from immunoSEQ multiplex PCR, and its TCRdb copy is limited to in-frame clones, with some not included. The sample shows 2 million or so clones, about 95% of them seen only once. Naive CD8 cells comprised CD45RO-negative, CCR7-positively selected cells, excluding terminally differentiated effector memory CD45RA+ cells. The sample taken for sequencing was naive CD8+ T cells sorted from blood. These receptors came from a man aged 18-30 years in good health.

The chain recombines TRBV4-3 with TRBJ2-7; no clear D gene. The CDR3 extends over 17 amino acids. Germline-derived CDR1 and CDR2 are LGHNA and YSLEER. Trimming took 0 bases from V and 4 from J, leaving 19 bases between them. The CDR3 loop is CASSQDLSGGYLYEQYF. CDR3 nucleotide sequence: TGCGCCAGCAGCCAAGATTTATCTGGCGGATACCTATACGAGCAGTACTTC.

This chain joins TRBV2 and TRBJ2-1; 9 bases map to TRBD1. V gave up 8 bases and J gave up 9 bases; unmatched junction bases: 11. The germline V gene encodes CDR1 SNHLY and CDR2 FYNNEI. CDR3 length: 14 amino acids. CDR3 DNA sequence: TGTGCCAGCCTTAGGGGACAGGGCCGGGGTGAGCAGTTCTTC. Translated: CASLRGQGRGEQFF. Using reference TRBV2 and TRBJ2-1 for the parts outside the CDR3, the full variable domain is EPEVTQTPSHQVTQMGQEVILRCVPISNHLYFYWYRQILGQKVEFLVSFYNNEISEKSEIFDDQFSVERPDGSNFTLKIRSTKLEDSAMYFCASLRGQGRGEQFFGPGTRLTVL.

This sequence joins TRBV30 and TRBJ2-1; 7 bases are a match to TRBD2. The CDR3 consists of 14 residues. CDR1 and CDR2 from the germline V gene are GTSNPN and SVGIG (reference sequence). The trim removed 6 bases at V and 8 bases at J, leaving 13 bases unmatched. Here the CDR3 reads CACRTVGGDYEQFF. As DNA, the CDR3 is TGTGCCTGCCGGACCGTGGGAGGGGATTATGAGCAGTTCTTC.

V usage is TRBV4-1 and J usage is TRBJ2-7; TRBD2 matches 8 bases. Germline loops: CDR1 MGHRA, CDR2 YSYEKL. This CDR3 is built from 17 residues. The V gene end was trimmed by 1 base and the J gene end by 0 bases; junction bases not matched to a gene: 8. The CDR3 DNA sequence: TGCGCCAGCAGCCAAGTAACTAGCGGACCCCTCTCCTACGAGCAGTACTTC. Protein: CASSQVTSGPLSYEQYF.

This clone appeared a few times. The chain uses TRBV27 and TRBJ2-6; TRBD2 agrees at 8 bases. The germline gives CDR1 MNHEY, CDR2 SMNVEV (reference sequence). Trimming removed 6 bases from V and 1 base from J; junction bases left unmatched: 5. The CDR3 is 16 residues long. CDR3 coding DNA: TGTGCCAGCAGCTCGACGGGAGGGTCTGGGGCCAACGTCCTGACTTTC. Its translation: CASSSTGGSGANVLTF. The full variable domain, rest sourced from reference TRBV27 and TRBJ2-6, is EAQVTQNPRYLITVTGKKLTVTCSQNMNHEYMSWYRQDPGLGLRQIYYSMNVEVTDKGDVPEGYKVSRKEKRNFPLILESPSPNQTSLYFCASSSTGGSGANVLTFGAGSRLTVL.

The chain joins TRBV27 to TRBJ2-3; 7 nucleotides agree with TRBD2. CDR1 is MNHEY, CDR2 SMNVEV, per germline (reference sequence). V trimming: 5 bases; J trimming: 8 bases; junction bases outside the gene matches: 16. The CDR3 is 16 amino acids. The CDR3 protein is CASSGGSVRFRGTQYF. CDR3 nucleotide sequence: TGTGCCAGCAGTGGCGGGAGCGTGAGGTTTAGAGGTACGCAGTATTTT.

This clone was detected only a few times. Other DNA sequences in the same sample also yield this CDR3. The V call is TRBV2, the J call TRBJ2-7, with D unresolved. Trimming cost V 5 bases and J 0 bases, with 2 bases left between them. Germline CDR1 and CDR2: SNHLY and FYNNEI. There are 11 residues in the CDR3. CDR3 sequence reads: CASSTSYEQYF. In nucleotides, the CDR3 is TGTGCCAGCAGTACCTCCTACGAGCAGTACTTC.

The rearrangement joins TRBV7-8 to TRBJ2-1; 14 bases map to TRBD2. CDR1 is SGHVS and CDR2 is FQNEAQ in the germline V gene. V lost 5 bases to trimming and J lost 3 bases; unmatched junction nucleotides: 9. The CDR3 loop spans 18 amino acids. The CDR3 DNA sequence: TGTGCCAGCAGCGCGGGACTAGCGGGGGCCGGCTTCTACAATGAGCAGTTCTTC. Amino acids: CASSAGLAGAGFYNEQFF.

The genes are TRBV7-8 and TRBJ1-2, with 7 nucleotides matching TRBD1. This CDR3 region has 17 residues. Trimming cost V 4 bases and J 5 bases; bases outside gene matches: 16. Germline V gives CDR1 SGHVS, CDR2 FQNEAQ. CDR3 nucleotides: TGTGCCAGCAGCTACTGGGACAGACCCAGTCAGGATTATGGCTACACCTTC. Translating it yields CASSYWDRPSQDYGYTF.

The V gene is TRBV4-3, the J gene TRBJ2-3, with 7 bases matching TRBD2. V lost 0 bases to trimming and J lost 0 bases; unmatched junction nucleotides: 9. The CDR3 spans 18 residues. CDR1 LGHNA and CDR2 YSLEER come from the germline V gene. The CDR3 here is CASSQDGELAPSTDTQYF. The CDR3, as DNA: TGCGCCAGCAGCCAAGATGGGGAACTAGCGCCGAGCACAGATACGCAGTATTTT.

This chain connects TRBV10-1 to TRBJ2-3; D gene unclear. Germline V gives CDR1 WNHNN, CDR2 SYGVQD (reference sequence). With 2 bases removed from V and 0 bases from J, the gap between germline ends came to 6 bases. The CDR3 length is 14 residues. CDR3 nucleotides: TGCGCCAGCAGTGAGCCTTCTAGCACAGATACGCAGTATTTT. Translating gives CASSEPSSTDTQYF.

This rearrangement joins TRBV7-8 to TRBJ2-7, with 8 bases fitting TRBD2. The CDR3 runs 15 residues. The germline CDR1 and CDR2 sequences are SGHVS and FQNEAQ. After removal of 1 base from V and 4 bases from J, the junction contained 6 bases not matched to a gene. The CDR3 region is CASSLDREGLYEQYF. DNA of the CDR3: TGTGCCAGCAGCTTAGATCGGGAGGGCCTTTACGAGCAGTACTTC.

Details on this clone: Other DNA sequences in the same sample also yield this CDR3. This chain uses TRBV7-2 with TRBJ2-7, with D hard to call. The CDR3 is 13 amino acids. Looked up from germline, CDR1 is SGHTA and CDR2 is FQGNSA. Trimming cost V 3 bases and J 0 bases, with 6 bases left between them. CDR3 bases: TGTGCCAGCAGCTTGGCAAACTCCTACGAGCAGTACTTC. This codes for CASSLANSYEQYF.

The chain is built from TRBV6-5 and TRBJ2-3; tentatively, D is TRBD2 (7 bases). There are 15 residues in the CDR3. V lost 6 bases to trimming and J lost 0 bases, with 13 bases between them. Germline V lookup: CDR1 MNHEY, CDR2 SVGAGI. For the CDR3, the DNA is TGTGCCAGCAGCGACAGGACTAGTAGCACAGATACGCAGTATTTT. It is translated as CASSDRTSSTDTQYF.

This clone is a singleton in its sample. This chain uses TRBV9 with TRBJ2-3; 7 bases are shared with TRBD2. The germline gives CDR1 SGDLS, CDR2 YYNGEE. Losses at the gene ends were 3 bases for V and 0 bases for J; bases not matched to a gene: 13. This CDR3 is built from 18 residues. The CDR3 DNA reads TGTGCCAGCAGCGGCTGGGGACTACCGCTGGAAAGCACAGATACGCAGTATTTT. Translating it yields CASSGWGLPLESTDTQYF.

The V gene is TRBV4-1, the J gene TRBJ2-7; no firm D call. The germline gives CDR1 MGHRA, CDR2 YSYEKL. The V end lost 0 bases, the J end lost 6 bases, and 15 bases lay between the germline ends. This CDR3 spans 15 amino acids. The CDR3 here is CASSQELTTGGEQYF. The CDR3 DNA sequence: TGCGCCAGCAGCCAAGAGTTGACAACCGGCGGCGAGCAGTACTTC.

The chain links TRBV21-1 to TRBJ1-6. TRBV21-1 is labeled a pseudogene. This CDR3 is built from 12 residues. The CDR3, as DNA: TGTGCCAGCTCGTTGACGGCTCCGGCCCTCCACTTT. Translation gives CASSLTAPALHF.

This clone was observed a single time. This CDR3 is CASSQEASGRGEQYF. CDR3 in DNA: TGCGCCAGCAGCCAAGAAGCTAGCGGTCGCGGGGAGCAGTACTTC. The chain couples TRBV4-1 to TRBJ2-7; 7 positions agree with TRBD2. Unmatched junction bases numbered 9, after V lost 0 bases and J lost 7 bases. Germline CDR1 is MGHRA and CDR2 is YSYEKL. This CDR3 spans 15 amino acids.

A remark on this clone: Other DNA sequences in this sample translate to the same CDR3. The rearrangement links TRBV4-1 to TRBJ1-6; TRBD1 might be the D (5 bases). Germline V CDR1 and CDR2: MGHRA, YSYEKL. Trimming left V 4 bases short and J 4 bases short, with 8 bases between. The CDR3 is 14 residues long. The CDR3 DNA reads as TGCGCCAGCAGCCCCGGACAATATAATTCACCCCTCCACTTT. It encodes CASSPGQYNSPLHF.

A note on this clone: The sample has other DNA sequences that encode this CDR3 too. This chain joins TRBV28 and TRBJ1-5; unclear D gene. CDR1 MDHEN and CDR2 SYDVKM come from the germline V gene. Deletions cut 3 bases from V and 1 base from J, with 4 bases between. The CDR3 extends over 13 amino acids. The CDR3 region is CASSFLSNQPQHF. CDR3 sequence (DNA): TGTGCCAGCAGTTTTCTCAGCAATCAGCCCCAGCATTTT.

The CDR3 region is CASSQAWGLAGVKEETQYF. CDR3 nucleotide sequence: TGTGCCAGCAGCCAAGCGTGGGGACTAGCGGGAGTGAAAGAAGAGACCCAGTACTTC. The V gene is TRBV4-2, the J gene TRBJ2-5; 14 nucleotides match TRBD2. V was pared by 1 base and J by 3 bases, with 10 bases of the junction left unmatched. Germline CDR1 LGHNA, CDR2 YNFKEQ. The CDR3 has 19 residues.

The chain joins TRBV27 to TRBJ2-3; 12 bases are shared with TRBD2. The CDR3 contains 18 residues. Trimming cost V 1 base and J 2 bases; bases outside gene matches: 7. CDR1 and CDR2 from the germline V gene are MNHEY and SMNVEV (reference sequence). The CDR3 here is CASSLYLAGGPNTDTQYF. Written as DNA, the CDR3 is TGTGCCAGCAGTTTATACCTAGCGGGGGGGCCGAACACAGATACGCAGTATTTT.

The gene calls are TRBV6-5 and TRBJ2-5; D possibly corresponds to TRBD2 (6 bases). This CDR3 has 14 amino acids. Germline V CDR1 and CDR2: MNHEY, SVGAGI. V was cut by 7 bases and J by 3 bases, with 15 bases left in between. The CDR3 sequence is CASTDGGDEETQYF. The CDR3 region has the DNA TGTGCCAGCACTGACGGAGGGGACGAAGAGACCCAGTACTTC.

This chain joins TRBV4-1 and TRBJ2-2; 7 nucleotides align to TRBD1. J lost 6 bases, V lost 1 base, and 8 bases had no gene match. In germline, CDR1 is MGHRA, CDR2 YSYEKL. CDR3 length: 16 residues. This CDR3 reads CASSQVGTGAAGELFF. For the CDR3, the DNA is TGCGCCAGCAGCCAAGTTGGCACAGGGGCTGCCGGGGAGCTGTTTTTT.

This chain connects TRBV6-5 to TRBJ2-7; D is unresolved. CDR1 is MNHEY and CDR2 is SVGAGI in the germline V gene. The CDR3 length is 15 residues. V lost 6 bases and J lost 0, with 15 bases in between. The CDR3 nucleotides are TGTGCCAGCAGATCCCCCTCGGAAAACTCCTACGAGCAGTACTTC. The encoded protein is CASRSPSENSYEQYF.

The chain recombines TRBV21-1 with TRBJ2-7; the table gives TRBD1 as D, unverified against the DNA. TRBV21-1 is reported as a pseudogene. This CDR3 is 15 amino acids long. The CDR3 loop reads CASSQTGTGCSEQYF. The CDR3 DNA reads as TGTGCCAGCAGCCAAACCGGGACAGGGTGTAGCGAGCAGTACTTC.

This chain uses TRBV27 with TRBJ2-7, with unresolved D. CDR1 is MNHEY, CDR2 SMNVEV, per germline (reference sequence). Deletions cut 3 bases from V and 6 bases from J, with 21 bases between. The CDR3 runs 16 residues. CDR3 sequence: CASSLEPPPLIVEQYF. The CDR3 region has the DNA TGTGCCAGCAGTTTGGAGCCCCCCCCTCTGATTGTCGAGCAGTACTTC.